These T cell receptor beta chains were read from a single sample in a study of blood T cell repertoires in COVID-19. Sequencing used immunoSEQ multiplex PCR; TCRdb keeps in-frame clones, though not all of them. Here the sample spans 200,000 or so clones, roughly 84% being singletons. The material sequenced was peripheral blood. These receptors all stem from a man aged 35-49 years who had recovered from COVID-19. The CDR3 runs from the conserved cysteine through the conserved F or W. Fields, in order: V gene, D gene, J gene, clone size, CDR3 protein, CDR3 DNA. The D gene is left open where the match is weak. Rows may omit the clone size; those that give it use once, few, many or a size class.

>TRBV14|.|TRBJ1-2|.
CASSQVALYRDGYTF
TGTGCCAGCAGCCAAGTAGCTCTGTACCGGGATGGCTACACCTTC
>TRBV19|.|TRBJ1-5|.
CASTLSAAYSNQPQHF
TGTGCCAGTACCCTGTCGGCGGCCTATAGCAATCAGCCCCAGCATTTT
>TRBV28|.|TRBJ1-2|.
CASSLGADEGYTF
TGTGCCAGCAGTTTAGGGGCAGATGAGGGCTACACCTTC
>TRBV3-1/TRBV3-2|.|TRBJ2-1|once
CASSPREGVGEQFF
TGTGCCAGCAGCCCTAGGGAGGGGGTAGGGGAGCAGTTCTTC
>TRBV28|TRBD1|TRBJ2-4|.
CASGRQGEAKNIQYF
TGTGCCAGCGGAAGACAGGGGGAAGCCAAAAACATTCAGTACTTC
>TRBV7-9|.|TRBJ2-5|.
CASSFVRMSETQYF
TGTGCCAGCAGCTTTGTTAGAATGTCAGAGACCCAGTACTTC
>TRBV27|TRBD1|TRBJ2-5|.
CASSLWTGQETQYF
TGTGCCAGCAGTTTATGGACAGGCCAAGAGACCCAGTACTTC
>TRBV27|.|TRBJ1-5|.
CASSSRDSNQPQHF
TGTGCCAGCAGTAGCAGGGATAGCAATCAGCCCCAGCATTTT
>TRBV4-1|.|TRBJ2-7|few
CASSQDFPGLSYEQYF
TGCGCCAGCAGCCAAGATTTTCCAGGGCTCTCCTACGAGCAGTACTTC
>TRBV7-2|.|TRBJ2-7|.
CASSLARWQSSYEQYF
TGTGCCAGCAGCTTAGCGCGGTGGCAGAGCTCCTACGAGCAGTACTTC
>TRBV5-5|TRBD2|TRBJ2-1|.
CASSSAASGFYNEQFF
TGTGCCAGCAGCTCGGCGGCTAGCGGGTTCTACAATGAGCAGTTCTTC
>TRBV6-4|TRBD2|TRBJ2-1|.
CASRGDYVNEQFF
TGTGCCAGCAGGGGGGACTATGTCAATGAGCAGTTCTTC
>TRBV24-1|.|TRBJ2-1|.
CATSDPIQGNEQFF
TGTGCCACCAGTGACCCTATACAGGGAAATGAGCAGTTCTTC
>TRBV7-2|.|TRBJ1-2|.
CASSGYRENYGYTF
TGTGCCAGCAGCGGATACCGGGAAAATTATGGCTACACCTTC
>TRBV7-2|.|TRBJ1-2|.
CASSLDTGTSPYGYTF
TGTGCCAGCAGCTTAGATACCGGGACATCACCCTATGGCTACACCTTC
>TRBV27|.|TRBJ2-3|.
CASSVQIRTDTQYF
TGTGCCAGCAGCGTTCAGATACGCACAGATACGCAGTATTTT
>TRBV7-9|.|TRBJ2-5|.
CASSFYPQETQYF
TGTGCCAGCAGCTTCTATCCTCAAGAGACCCAGTACTTC
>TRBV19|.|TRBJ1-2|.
CASKVGQGGYGYTF
TGTGCCAGTAAGGTCGGTCAGGGAGGCTATGGCTACACCTTC
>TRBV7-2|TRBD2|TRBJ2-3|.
CASSPTAGGRADTQYF
TGTGCCAGCAGCCCAACAGCGGGGGGGCGGGCAGATACGCAGTATTTT
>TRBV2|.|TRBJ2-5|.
CATSLRGETQYF
TGTGCCACCTCTTTGCGGGGCGAGACCCAGTACTTC
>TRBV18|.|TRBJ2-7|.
CASSPGSPSYEQYF
TGTGCCAGCTCACCGGGGAGCCCCTCCTACGAGCAGTACTTC
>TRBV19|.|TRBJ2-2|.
CASSIGGRTGELFF
TGTGCCAGTAGTATAGGGGGCCGCACCGGGGAGCTGTTTTTT
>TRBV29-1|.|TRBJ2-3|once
CSVATGTDTQYF
TGCAGCGTTGCAACTGGCACAGATACGCAGTATTTT
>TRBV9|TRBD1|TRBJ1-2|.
CASSVDAQGDSYGYTF
TGTGCCAGCAGCGTAGATGCACAGGGGGACAGCTATGGCTACACCTTC
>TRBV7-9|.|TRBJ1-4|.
CASTHRVNEKLFF
TGTGCCAGCACCCACCGGGTCAATGAAAAACTGTTTTTT
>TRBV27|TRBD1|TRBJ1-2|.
CASSQGTADGYTF
TGTGCCAGCAGCCAAGGGACAGCCGATGGCTACACCTTC
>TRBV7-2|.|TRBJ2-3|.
CASSFGRGGADTQYF
TGTGCCAGCAGCTTCGGGCGGGGAGGAGCAGATACGCAGTATTTT
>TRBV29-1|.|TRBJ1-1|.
CSVALAVNTEAFF
TGCAGCGTTGCGTTGGCAGTGAACACTGAAGCTTTCTTT
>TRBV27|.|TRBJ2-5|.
CASSPQGDPKVYF
TGTGCCAGCAGTCCACAGGGAGACCCCAAGGTATACTTC
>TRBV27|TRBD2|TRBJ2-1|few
CASTEREAGDEQFF
TGTGCCAGCACCGAGCGGGAGGCGGGGGATGAGCAGTTCTTC
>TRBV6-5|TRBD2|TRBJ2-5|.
CASSPYGRVGETQYF
TGTGCCAGCAGTCCTTATGGGAGGGTGGGAGAGACCCAGTACTTC
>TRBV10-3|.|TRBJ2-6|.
CAISESGQAGANVLTF
TGTGCCATCAGTGAGTCAGGACAAGCTGGGGCCAACGTCCTGACTTTC
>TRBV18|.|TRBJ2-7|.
CAQARVPYEQYF
TGTGCCCAAGCCAGGGTTCCCTACGAGCAGTACTTC